One and the same sample provided the 29 T cell receptor beta chains below, sequenced in a study of preoperative IRX-2 immunotherapy in early breast cancer. The method was immunoSEQ multiplex PCR; TCRdb's version includes in-frame clones alone and lacks a portion of them. The table has roughly 25,000 clones, approximately 95% seen once. Treatment specified: preoperative locoregional IRX-2 cytokine immunotherapy. The material sequenced was tumor tissue, taken after IRX-2 immunotherapy. All receptors derive from a human donor with breast cancer.

This clone is a singleton in its sample. The gene calls are TRBV11-2 and TRBJ1-2, with unresolved D. The germline V gene encodes CDR1 SGHAT and CDR2 FQNNGV. The CDR3 consists of 14 residues. V shed 5 bases and J shed 2 bases, with 12 bases lying between them. CDR3: CASSPRTANYGYTF. CDR3 DNA: TGTGCCAGCAGCCCTAGGACGGCAAACTATGGCTACACCTTC.

The chain combines TRBV27 with TRBJ2-7, with 8 nucleotides matching TRBD2. The J segment lost 3 bases and the V segment lost 2 bases, leaving 3 bases of the junction unmatched. Per the germline V gene, CDR1 is MNHEY and CDR2 is SMNVEV (reference sequence). This CDR3 spans 14 amino acids. CDR3 loop: CASSLAGGHYEQYF. The DNA for the CDR3 is TGTGCCAGCAGTTTAGCGGGAGGCCACTACGAGCAGTACTTC.

The rearrangement uses TRBV5-1 and TRBJ2-3; possibly TRBD2 for D (7 bases). V lost 4 bases, J lost 1 base, and 19 bases lay in between. The V gene's germline CDR1 is SGHRS and CDR2 YFSETQ. This CDR3 is 17 amino acids long. The CDR3 here is CASSAFPRGARTDTQYF. CDR3 nucleotide sequence: TGCGCCAGCAGCGCGTTTCCCCGGGGGGCGCGCACAGATACGCAGTATTTT.

The chain joins TRBV5-1 to TRBJ1-3, with D perhaps matching TRBD1 (5 bases). Looked up from germline, CDR1 is SGHRS and CDR2 is YFSETQ. V lost 0 bases, J lost 2 bases, and 9 bases lay in between. This CDR3 contains 15 residues. The CDR3 loop reads CASSLEGRPGNTIYF. In nucleotides, the CDR3 is TGCGCCAGCAGCTTGGAGGGACGACCTGGAAACACCATATATTTT.

The chain joins TRBV4-1 to TRBJ2-3; the D call may be TRBD1 or TRBD2 (5 bases each). The CDR3 is 14 amino acids. V was cut by 4 bases and J by 5 bases, with 13 bases left in between. Germline V lookup: CDR1 MGHRA, CDR2 YSYEKL. The CDR3 nucleotides read TGCGCCAGCAGCCCCGGAGGCAGGGAAGATACGCAGTATTTT. Translation: CASSPGGREDTQYF.

This clone appeared a single time. The V gene is TRBV5-1, the J gene TRBJ2-7, with 11 bases aligning to TRBD2. The J segment lost 3 bases and the V segment lost 4 bases, leaving 6 bases of the junction unmatched. Germline CDR1 SGHRS, CDR2 YFSETQ. The CDR3 has 15 residues. The CDR3 region is CASSPTSGSSYEQYF. In DNA form, the CDR3 reads TGCGCCAGCAGCCCTACTAGCGGGAGTAGCTACGAGCAGTACTTC.

This clone was detected once. The CDR3 DNA reads TGTGCCAGCAGCTTAGGCCGAGGAAATCAGCCCCAGCATTTT. This gives the protein CASSLGRGNQPQHF. This chain links TRBV13 with TRBJ1-5; the D is unclear. This CDR3 comprises 14 residues. The V end was cut by 0 bases, the J end by 4 bases, with 7 bases between. The germline V gene has CDR1 PRHDT and CDR2 FYEKMQ (reference sequence).

The chain carries TRBV28 and TRBJ2-5; TRBD2 matches 12 bases. The CDR3 has 13 amino acids. Germline assignment: CDR1 MDHEN and CDR2 SYDVKM. V was clipped by 7 bases and J by 4 bases; unmatched bases: 1. DNA for the CDR3: TGTGCCAGCAAGACTAGCGGGAGAGAGACCCAGTACTTC. Protein: CASKTSGRETQYF. Filled out from reference TRBV28 and TRBJ2-5, the complete variable domain reads DVKVTQSSRYLVKRTGEKVFLECVQDMDHENMFWYRQDPGLGLRLIYFSYDVKMKEKGDIPEGYSVSREKKERFSLILESASTNQTSMYLCASKTSGRETQYFGPGTRLLVL.

A single count supports this clone. This sequence joins TRBV7-6 and TRBJ1-6; D gene uncertain. The CDR3 contains 16 residues. Germline V lookup: CDR1 SGHVS, CDR2 FNYEAQ. V lost 5 bases and J lost 0, with 11 bases in between. The CDR3 spells CASSPTQSSYNSPLHF. CDR3 DNA: TGTGCCAGCAGCCCCACTCAGAGCTCCTATAATTCACCCCTCCACTTT. The complete variable domain, with remaining parts taken from reference TRBV7-6 and TRBJ1-6, reads GAGVSQSPRYKVTKRGQDVALRCDPISGHVSLYWYRQALGQGPEFLTYFNYEAQQDKSGLPNDRFSAERPEGSISTLTIQRTEQRDSAMYRCASSPTQSSYNSPLHFGNGTRLTVT.

The V call is TRBV27, the J call TRBJ2-5; D is undetermined. V gave up 6 bases and J gave up 2 bases, with 25 bases separating them. In germline, CDR1 is MNHEY, CDR2 SMNVEV (reference sequence). CDR3 length equals 18 residues. The CDR3 sequence is CASRPTAVFGGRQETQYF. Written as DNA, the CDR3 is TGTGCCAGCAGGCCCACAGCAGTTTTCGGCGGAAGGCAAGAGACCCAGTACTTC.

This chain links TRBV19 with TRBJ2-7; D is unresolved. Trimming left V 5 bases short and J 1 base short, with 15 bases between. Germline CDR1 is LNHDA and CDR2 is SQIVND (reference sequence). The CDR3 is 15 amino acids. The CDR3 sequence is CASSPSQAISYEQYF. DNA of the CDR3: TGTGCCAGTAGTCCGTCGCAGGCCATATCCTACGAGCAGTACTTC.

J is TRBJ2-3 and V is TRBV7-3; 7 nucleotides agree with TRBD2. V was pared by 5 bases and J by 0 bases, with 8 bases of the junction left unmatched. The CDR3 contains 16 residues. Germline V CDR1 and CDR2: SGHTA, FQGTGA. The CDR3 nucleotides are TGTGCCAGCAGCCGCCTAGCGGAGTCTAGCACAGATACGCAGTATTTT. Translating it yields CASSRLAESSTDTQYF.

The chain is built from TRBV7-6 and TRBJ1-6; 9 nucleotides align to TRBD1. The CDR3 is made up of 13 amino acids. Germline CDR1 SGHVS, CDR2 FNYEAQ. The trim removed 5 bases at V and 9 bases at J, leaving 2 bases unmatched. The CDR3 loop reads CASSPGQGSPLHF. CDR3 sequence (DNA): TGTGCCAGCAGCCCGGGACAGGGTTCACCCCTCCACTTT.

J is TRBJ2-7 and V is TRBV2, with a weak D call TRBD2 (5 bases). This CDR3 comprises 11 residues. CDR1 and CDR2 from the germline V gene are SNHLY and FYNNEI. Trimming pared 7 bases from V and 3 bases from J, leaving 7 bases between. The CDR3 nucleotides are TGTGCCAGCATCGGAGGCTACGAGCAGTACTTC. This encodes CASIGGYEQYF.

V and J are TRBV7-2 and TRBJ1-2; 7 nucleotides align to TRBD1. The CDR3 is 15 amino acids. Germline lookup yields CDR1 SGHTA and CDR2 FQGNSA. The trim removed 4 bases at V and 4 bases at J, leaving 9 bases unmatched. Written as DNA, the CDR3 is TGTGCCAGCAGCTCCCGCACAGGGGCCCTCTATGGCTACACCTTC. Its protein product is CASSSRTGALYGYTF.

The chain has TRBV28 and TRBJ2-3; D possibly uses TRBD1 or TRBD2 (6 bases each). This CDR3 comprises 16 residues. Trimming cost V 5 bases and J 0 bases, with 15 bases left between them. Germline CDR1 MDHEN, CDR2 SYDVKM. CDR3 residues: CASSRLGGVSTDTQYF. The CDR3 DNA sequence: TGTGCCAGCAGTCGACTAGGGGGAGTTAGCACAGATACGCAGTATTTT. The full variable domain, in which reference TRBV28 and TRBJ2-3 provide the parts outside the CDR3, is DVKVTQSSRYLVKRTGEKVFLECVQDMDHENMFWYRQDPGLGLRLIYFSYDVKMKEKGDIPEGYSVSREKKERFSLILESASTNQTSMYLCASSRLGGVSTDTQYFGPGTRLTVL.

This clone came up once. The V and J genes are TRBV9 and TRBJ2-3; D is uncertain. CDR3 size: 12 residues. Trimming shortened V by 5 bases and J by 2 bases, and 6 bases separated the two germline ends. Germline assignment: CDR1 SGDLS and CDR2 YYNGEE. CDR3 nucleotide sequence: TGTGCCAGCAGTATCTCCACAGATACGCAGTATTTT. It specifies CASSISTDTQYF.

The V and J genes are TRBV7-8 and TRBJ1-5, with D uncertain. CDR1 and CDR2 (germline): SGHVS, FQNEAQ. The CDR3 totals 13 residues. The V end was cut by 3 bases, the J end by 7 bases, with 10 bases between. The CDR3 DNA reads TGTGCCAGCAGCTTTCTGGGGATACAGCCCCAGCATTTT. Encoded protein: CASSFLGIQPQHF.

This clone was seen only once. This chain connects TRBV29-1 to TRBJ2-1, with a possible D match to TRBD1 (5 bases). V was trimmed by 4 bases and J by 4 bases, leaving 8 bases between them. Germline V gene data show CDR1 as SQVTM and CDR2 as ANQGSEA. CDR3 length: 12 residues. CDR3 nucleotides: TGCAGCGTTGGGGGCTCATACAATGAGCAGTTCTTC. Translation gives CSVGGSYNEQFF.

The J gene is TRBJ2-1, the V gene TRBV7-9; the D gene is possibly TRBD2 (5 bases). V was shortened by 4 bases and J by 4 bases, with 11 bases between the two germline ends. The CDR3 length is 14 residues. CDR1 and CDR2 from the germline V gene are SEHNR and FQNEAQ (reference sequence). For the CDR3, the DNA is TGTGCCAGCAGCTCCGCGGGCCATTACAATGAGCAGTTCTTC. Its translation is CASSSAGHYNEQFF.

CDR3 in amino acids: CASSFNRRYGYTF. CDR3 in DNA: TGTGCCAGCAGTTTTAACAGGAGGTATGGCTACACCTTC. The chain employs TRBV28 and TRBJ1-2; D perhaps matches TRBD1 (5 bases). V lost 3 bases and J lost 5, with 10 bases in between. In germline, CDR1 is MDHEN, CDR2 SYDVKM. This CDR3 comprises 13 residues.

This chain uses TRBV6-4 with TRBJ2-3, with a weak D call TRBD2 (5 bases). The V gene lost 2 bases and the J gene lost 0 bases, with 9 bases spanning the gap. This CDR3 region has 15 residues. The V gene's germline CDR1 is MRHNA and CDR2 SNTAGT. CDR3 protein: CASSDAPGSTDTQYF. CDR3 in DNA: TGTGCCAGCAGTGACGCCCCGGGGAGCACAGATACGCAGTATTTT.

In its sample, this clone was seen once. V is TRBV5-4 and J is TRBJ2-7; 9 bases are shared with TRBD1. Germline assignment: CDR1 SGHNT and CDR2 YYREEE (reference sequence). The CDR3 totals 16 residues. V lost 5 bases to trimming and J lost 2 bases; unmatched junction nucleotides: 11. CDR3 residues: CASSQKTGTGPYEQYF. The CDR3 bases are TGTGCCAGCAGTCAAAAAACCGGGACAGGGCCCTACGAGCAGTACTTC.

The rearrangement joins TRBV7-2 to TRBJ2-5, with 9 nucleotides matching TRBD2. CDR1 SGHTA and CDR2 FQGNSA come from the germline V gene. This CDR3 has 15 amino acids. Unmatched junction bases numbered 7, after V lost 3 bases and J lost 5 bases. The CDR3 protein is CASSLGLAGVETQYF. The CDR3 DNA reads as TGTGCCAGCAGCTTGGGGTTAGCGGGAGTGGAGACCCAGTACTTC.

The rearrangement uses TRBV2 and TRBJ2-3; D assignment may be TRBD1 or TRBD2 (5 bases each). V lost 7 bases to trimming and J lost 3 bases, with 11 bases between them. Germline CDR1 and CDR2: SNHLY and FYNNEI. The CDR3 contains 13 residues. This chain's CDR3 is CASKWDATDTQYF. For the CDR3, the DNA is TGTGCCAGCAAGTGGGACGCAACAGATACGCAGTATTTT.

This clone has a single count. This rearrangement joins TRBV18 to TRBJ2-1, with TRBD1 matching over 8 bases. Per germline, CDR1 KGHSH and CDR2 LQKENI. The trim removed 8 bases at V and 8 bases at J, leaving 8 bases unmatched. The CDR3 covers 13 residues. This chain's CDR3 is CASATGGRDEQFF. DNA of the CDR3: TGTGCCAGCGCAACAGGGGGAAGGGATGAGCAGTTCTTC. Drawing the rest from reference TRBV18 and TRBJ2-1, the complete variable domain is NAGVMQNPRHLVRRRGQEARLRCSPMKGHSHVYWYRQLPEEGLKFMVYLQKENIIDESGMPKERFSAEFPKEGPSILRIQQVVRGDSAAYFCASATGGRDEQFFGPGTRLTVL.

This chain joins TRBV15 and TRBJ2-7, with 8 nucleotides matching TRBD2. Germline trimming cut 5 bases from V and 3 bases from J; bases unmatched to any gene: 9. CDR1 LNHNV and CDR2 YYDKDF come from the germline V gene (reference sequence). This CDR3 comprises 15 residues. CDR3 bases: TGTGCCACCAGCGGAGCGGGAGCTATGGTCTACGAGCAGTACTTC. Amino acid sequence: CATSGAGAMVYEQYF.

This clone has only one observation. The rearrangement uses TRBV5-1 and TRBJ2-5; TRBD2 matches at 7 bases. The CDR3 is made up of 15 amino acids. CDR1 and CDR2 from the germline V gene are SGHRS and YFSETQ. J was trimmed by 7 bases and V by 0 bases; bases with no gene match: 9. CDR3 region: CASSLETSDTRTQYF. CDR3 in DNA: TGCGCCAGCAGCTTGGAAACTAGCGACACCCGGACCCAGTACTTC.

This chain connects TRBV18 to TRBJ1-1; 9 bases agree with TRBD1. CDR3 length: 13 amino acids. Germline trimming cut 6 bases from V and 6 bases from J; bases unmatched to any gene: 5. The germline V gene has CDR1 KGHSH and CDR2 LQKENI. CDR3: CASSPGQGSEAFF. CDR3 coding DNA: TGTGCCAGCTCTCCGGGACAGGGATCTGAAGCTTTCTTT.